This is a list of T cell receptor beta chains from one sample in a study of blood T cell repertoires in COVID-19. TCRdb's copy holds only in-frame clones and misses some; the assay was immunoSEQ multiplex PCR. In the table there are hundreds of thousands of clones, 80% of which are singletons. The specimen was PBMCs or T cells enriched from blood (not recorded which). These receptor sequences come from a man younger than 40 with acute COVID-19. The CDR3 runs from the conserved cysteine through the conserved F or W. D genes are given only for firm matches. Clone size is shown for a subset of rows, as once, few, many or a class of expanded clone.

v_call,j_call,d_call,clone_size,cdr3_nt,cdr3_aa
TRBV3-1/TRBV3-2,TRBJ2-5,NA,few,TGTGCCAGCAGCCCGAGAGAGGGCCCCCAAGAGACCCAGTACTTC,CASSPREGPQETQYF
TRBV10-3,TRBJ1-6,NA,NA,TGTGCCATCAGTGAGTCTCGGGGGGTAGAGTCACCCCTCCACTTT,CAISESRGVESPLHF
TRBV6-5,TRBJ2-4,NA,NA,TGTGCCAGCAGTCCCCTCGGTACCGGCATTCAGTACTTC,CASSPLGTGIQYF
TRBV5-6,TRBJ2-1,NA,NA,TGTGCCAGCAGCTGGGACCTCGGGGGATCCTACAATGAGCAGTTCTTC,CASSWDLGGSYNEQFF
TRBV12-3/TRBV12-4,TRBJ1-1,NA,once,TGTGCCAGCAGTTTCGGAGGGGCGGGGGAAGCTTTCTTT,CASSFGGAGEAFF
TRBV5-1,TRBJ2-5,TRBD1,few,TGCGCCAGCAGCTCAGGGACAGGGGCGACTGCCCAAGAGACCCAGTACTTC,CASSSGTGATAQETQYF
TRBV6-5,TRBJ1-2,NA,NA,TGTGCCAGCGCGGCCCAGGGGAGAAATGGCTACACCTTC,CASAAQGRNGYTF
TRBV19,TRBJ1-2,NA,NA,TGTGCCAGTAGTATCCTAGGGGTAAAAGGCAACTATGGCTACACCTTC,CASSILGVKGNYGYTF
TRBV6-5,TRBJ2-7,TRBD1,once,TGTGCCAGCAGTTACTCGGTCGGGACAGGGGGGTACGAGCAGTACTTC,CASSYSVGTGGYEQYF
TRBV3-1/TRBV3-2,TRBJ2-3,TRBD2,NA,TGTGCCAGCAGCCAAGATTCGCGGAGGGAGGGAGGCACAGATACGCAGTATTTT,CASSQDSRREGGTDTQYF
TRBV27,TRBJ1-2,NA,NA,TGTGCCAGCAGCCCAGGTGGGGGCCACTATGGCTACACCTTC,CASSPGGGHYGYTF